These 28 T cell receptor beta chains came from one sample sequenced in a study of identical twins. Each CDR3 protein gets one entry after TCRdb re-called the 5' RACE reads with MiXCR. The data show roughly 470,000 distinct CDR3 sequences, approximately 14% seen once. This same sample was also taken into another study, of yellow fever vaccine responses in identical twins.

The sequenced sample was CD4+ T cells sorted from blood. The receptors were gathered from a young woman in good health.

The V gene is TRBV5-1, the J gene TRBJ2-7, with D perhaps TRBD1 (5 bases). Trimming pared 3 bases from V and 3 bases from J, leaving 13 bases between. This CDR3 contains 14 residues. Germline V CDR1 and CDR2: SGHRS, YFSETQ. This CDR3 reads CASSSRTNYYEQYF. Here the CDR3 DNA reads TGCGCCAGCAGCTCAAGGACAAACTACTACGAGCAGTACTTC.

This clonotype was seen a few times. The chain combines TRBV6-2 or TRBV6-3 with TRBJ2-7; 7 bases fit TRBD1. Germline V gives CDR1 MNHEY, CDR2 SVGEGT. This CDR3 is 15 amino acids long. Trimming took 6 bases from V and 5 from J; bases not matched to a gene: 13. The CDR3 bases are TGTGCCAGCAGCTTTTCTATCGGACAGGTACACGAGCAGTACTTC. Translated, it gives CASSFSIGQVHEQYF.

V and J are TRBV5-6 and TRBJ2-6; D call uncertain. Germline assignment: CDR1 SGHDT and CDR2 YYEEEE. The CDR3 consists of 16 residues. The germline V and J ends were trimmed by 1 base and 0 bases, with 8 bases remaining between them. The CDR3 region has the DNA TGTGCCAGCAGCTTGTCTTTATTCTCTGGGGCCAACGTCCTGACTTTC. Translation: CASSLSLFSGANVLTF.

This clonotype showed up just a few times. The junction does not match germline at one end; this may be a read error. The CDR3 nucleotides are TGTGCTAGCAGTTCTAGTTCGGTTGGGACAGATACGCAGTATTTT. Translation: CASSSSSVGTDTQYF. The genes are TRBV7-7 and TRBJ2-3; the D is unclear. This CDR3 has 15 residues. The V gene's germline CDR1 is SSHAT and CDR2 FNYEAQ (reference sequence).

The V and J genes are TRBV7-2 and TRBJ2-3; 8 nucleotides align to TRBD1. The germline V gene encodes CDR1 SGHTA and CDR2 FQGNSA. This CDR3 is 16 amino acids long. V lost 3 bases to trimming and J lost 0 bases; unmatched junction nucleotides: 5. The CDR3 region is CASSLLRDRSTDTQYF. CDR3 bases: TGTGCCAGCAGCTTGCTCCGGGACAGGAGCACAGATACGCAGTATTTT.

The genes are TRBV10-3 and TRBJ2-5, with 8 bases that match TRBD1. The ends lost 4 bases at V and 0 bases at J; junction bases unmatched: 1. Germline V gene lookup returns CDR1 ENHRY and CDR2 SYGVKD. The CDR3 length is 14 residues. The CDR3 sequence is CAISGDRYQETQYF. The CDR3 nucleotides read TGTGCCATCAGTGGGGACAGGTACCAAGAGACCCAGTACTTC.

This clonotype occurred many times. The rearrangement joins TRBV7-8 to TRBJ1-5; no clear D. V shed 7 bases and J shed 0 bases, with 10 bases lying between them. The CDR3 is 14 residues long. Germline CDR1 and CDR2: SGHVS and FQNEAQ. The CDR3 region has the DNA TGTGCCAGCACCTTGGATAATAGCAATCAGCCCCAGCATTTT. Encoded protein: CASTLDNSNQPQHF.

This clonotype was picked up a small number of times. The CDR3 loop is CSASVRGVSYEQYF. The CDR3 region has the DNA TGCAGTGCTAGCGTGCGGGGGGTCAGCTACGAGCAGTACTTC. The chain couples TRBV20-1 to TRBJ2-7, with 8 nucleotides matching TRBD2. Per germline, CDR1 DFQATT and CDR2 SNEGSKA (reference sequence). V gave up 3 bases and J gave up 3 bases; unmatched junction bases: 7. The CDR3 extends over 14 amino acids.

This clonotype was counted between two and nine times. J is TRBJ2-5 and V is TRBV6-1; the match to TRBD2 covers 8 bases. Germline values: CDR1 MNHNS, CDR2 SASEGT. J lost 2 bases, V lost 7 bases, and 6 bases had no gene match. The CDR3 runs to 14 residues. The CDR3, as DNA: TGTGCCAGCACCCGCGGGGGGATACAAGAGACCCAGTACTTC. Translating it yields CASTRGGIQETQYF.

The rearrangement joins TRBV7-9 to TRBJ1-2; 10 bases match TRBD1. Germline V lookup: CDR1 SEHNR, CDR2 FQNEAQ (reference sequence). The V and J ends lost 5 bases and 7 bases, in that order; junction bases with no gene match: 7. The CDR3 totals 14 residues. CDR3 sequence (DNA): TGTGCCAGCAGCGGGACAGGGGTGTTTGGTGGCTACACCTTC. This translates into CASSGTGVFGGYTF.

This clonotype has at least ten counts. This CDR3 is CSAPGASGGPSTLTDTQYF. The CDR3 bases are TGCAGTGCCCCTGGGGCTAGCGGGGGGCCATCTACTCTCACAGATACGCAGTATTTT. The chain combines TRBV20-1 with TRBJ2-3; TRBD2 aligns across 11 bases. The CDR3 loop spans 19 amino acids. Germline V CDR1 and CDR2: DFQATT, SNEGSKA (reference sequence). J lost 2 bases, V lost 6 bases, and 19 bases had no gene match.

This clonotype was observed a few times. V and J are TRBV27 and TRBJ2-5; D unclear. CDR1 and CDR2 (germline): MNHEY, SMNVEV (reference sequence). Trimming took 8 bases from V and 5 from J, leaving 15 bases between them. The CDR3 length is 13 residues. The CDR3 reads CASQDWTSETQYF. The CDR3 coding sequence is TGTGCCAGCCAAGACTGGACCTCGGAGACCCAGTACTTC.

This clonotype was found once. This chain links TRBV7-2 with TRBJ2-7; a possible D gene is TRBD1 (7 bases). There are 14 residues in the CDR3. Trimming pared 5 bases from V and 5 bases from J, leaving 16 bases between. In germline, CDR1 is SGHTA, CDR2 FQGNSA. The CDR3 loop is CASSAHRGGNEQYF. In nucleotides, the CDR3 is TGTGCCAGCAGCGCCCACAGGGGAGGCAACGAGCAGTACTTC. Drawing the rest from reference TRBV7-2 and TRBJ2-7, the complete variable domain is GAGVSQSPSNKVTEKGKDVELRCDPISGHTALYWYRQSLGQGLEFLIYFQGNSAPDKSGLPSDRFSAERTGGSVSTLTIQRTQQEDSAVYLCASSAHRGGNEQYFGPGTRLTVT.

Only one count was recorded for this clonotype. The V and J genes are TRBV5-4 and TRBJ2-7; 8 bases match TRBD2. Germline loops: CDR1 SGHNT, CDR2 YYREEE (reference sequence). V was clipped by 1 base and J by 6 bases; unmatched bases: 6. The CDR3 extends over 14 amino acids. The chain's CDR3 is CASSLTGGPIEQYF. The DNA for the CDR3 is TGTGCCAGCAGCTTGACGGGGGGGCCTATCGAGCAGTACTTC.

This clonotype was found many times. The chain couples TRBV20-1 to TRBJ2-6, with D unresolved. The V gene's germline CDR1 is DFQATT and CDR2 SNEGSKA (reference sequence). Trimming left V 0 bases short and J 0 bases short, with 3 bases between. CDR3 length equals 14 residues. This CDR3 reads CSARDNSGANVLTF. DNA for the CDR3: TGCAGTGCTAGAGACAACTCTGGGGCCAACGTCCTGACTTTC.

This clonotype was observed a few times. V and J are TRBV6-1 and TRBJ2-1; 11 positions agree with TRBD1. Trimming at V came to 8 bases and at J to 9 bases, leaving 15 bases not matched to a gene. Germline V gene data show CDR1 as MNHNS and CDR2 as SASEGT. The CDR3 runs to 16 residues. The CDR3 DNA is TGTGCCAGCGGACGTGTAGGAGGGACAGGGGGGCGTGAGCAGTTCTTC. It yields the protein CASGRVGGTGGREQFF.

This clonotype was counted at least ten times. This chain uses TRBV5-1 with TRBJ1-5; D is ambiguous. V was trimmed by 5 bases and J by 0 bases, leaving 9 bases between them. CDR3 length: 14 residues. Germline CDR1 is SGHRS and CDR2 is YFSETQ. CDR3: CASRLSGSNQPQHF. CDR3 nucleotide sequence: TGCGCCAGCAGGTTGTCGGGTAGCAATCAGCCCCAGCATTTT.

This chain links TRBV9 with TRBJ2-1; 11 bases agree with TRBD1. V lost 3 bases to trimming and J lost 4 bases; unmatched junction nucleotides: 3. The CDR3 runs 15 residues. Germline CDR1 SGDLS, CDR2 YYNGEE. The CDR3 nucleotides read TGTGCCAGCAGCGAGGGGGACAGGGGGTACAATGAGCAGTTCTTC. Translated, it gives CASSEGDRGYNEQFF.

The J gene is TRBJ2-1, the V gene TRBV24-1, with 8 bases matching TRBD1. Germline V gene data show CDR1 as KGHDR and CDR2 as SFDVKD. This CDR3 region has 17 residues. The J segment lost 0 bases and the V segment lost 4 bases, leaving 7 bases of the junction unmatched. CDR3 amino acids: CATSDPDRGFSYNEQFF. CDR3 DNA: TGTGCCACCAGTGACCCCGACAGGGGCTTCTCCTACAATGAGCAGTTCTTC.

A few counts support this clonotype. The chain carries TRBV7-2 and TRBJ1-5; 8 bases fit TRBD1. The germline CDR1 and CDR2 sequences are SGHTA and FQGNSA. The CDR3 is 17 amino acids. Trimming took 1 base from V and 6 from J; bases not matched to a gene: 11. The CDR3 DNA reads as TGTGCCAGCAGCTTAGTAGTTCGAACAGGGGGGATTCAGCCCCAGCATTTT. Translating it yields CASSLVVRTGGIQPQHF.

The CDR3 nucleotides are TGTGCCAGCAGTGGGAGCGGGACATACCAAGAGACCCAGTACTTC. It is translated as CASSGSGTYQETQYF. The chain couples TRBV2 to TRBJ2-5, with a possible D match to TRBD2 (7 bases). CDR1 is SNHLY and CDR2 is FYNNEI in the germline V gene. CDR3 length: 15 amino acids. Trimming shortened V by 4 bases and J by 0 bases, and 12 bases separated the two germline ends.

This clonotype was detected a few times. The rearrangement uses TRBV20-1 and TRBJ2-3; tentatively, D is TRBD2 (5 bases). Trimming took off 3 bases at V and 5 bases at J, with 18 bases between the two ends. The germline gives CDR1 DFQATT, CDR2 SNEGSKA (reference sequence). The CDR3 is 15 amino acids. CDR3 sequence reads: CSASPAFPEGDTQYF. For the CDR3, the DNA is TGCAGTGCTAGCCCTGCTTTTCCTGAGGGAGATACGCAGTATTTT.

This clonotype was found a few times. This chain links TRBV11-2 with TRBJ2-2, with D possibly matching TRBD2 (5 bases). Germline V gene sequence: CDR1 SGHAT, CDR2 FQNNGV. Trimming removed 4 bases at V and 6 bases at J, with 15 bases between. The CDR3 is 15 residues long. The CDR3 here is CASSWEMAFSGELFF. The CDR3 DNA follows: TGTGCCAGCAGCTGGGAGATGGCGTTTTCCGGGGAGCTGTTTTTT.

This clonotype was picked up many times. V and J are TRBV12-3 or TRBV12-4 and TRBJ1-6, with 7 bases fitting TRBD1. The CDR3 is 14 amino acids. V lost 6 bases, J lost 13 bases, and 12 bases stayed unmatched. The CDR3 reads CASRPGTAASPLHF. The CDR3 nucleotides read TGTGCCAGCAGACCTGGGACAGCGGCAAGCCCCCTCCACTTT.

This chain uses TRBV19 with TRBJ2-5; the match to TRBD2 covers 9 bases. J lost 5 bases, V lost 6 bases, and 7 bases had no gene match. CDR3 size: 14 residues. From germline, CDR1 is LNHDA and CDR2 SQIVND (reference sequence). CDR3 sequence reads: CASRVAGEGETQYF. In DNA form, the CDR3 reads TGTGCCAGTAGAGTAGCGGGAGAGGGTGAGACCCAGTACTTC.

This clonotype was counted many times. The CDR3 DNA reads TGTGCCATCAGTGAGCCGAATGGAGGACAATCGGCGGAAAAACTGTTTTTT. Its protein is CAISEPNGGQSAEKLFF. The J gene is TRBJ1-4, the V gene TRBV10-3, with D possibly matching TRBD1 (5 bases). This CDR3 region has 17 residues. CDR1 and CDR2 (germline): ENHRY, SYGVKD. Trimming pared 2 bases from V and 8 bases from J, leaving 21 bases between.

The chain couples TRBV27 to TRBJ2-3, with D perhaps matching TRBD2 (6 bases). The CDR3 runs 17 residues. Germline CDR1 reads MNHEY; CDR2 reads SMNVEV (reference sequence). Trimming shortened V by 2 bases and J by 2 bases, and 17 bases separated the two germline ends. The chain's CDR3 is CASSLVAAGPITDTQYF. The CDR3 DNA reads TGTGCCAGCAGTTTAGTTGCGGCGGGACCGATCACAGATACGCAGTATTTT.

Ten or more counts support this clonotype. The V and J genes are TRBV29-1 and TRBJ2-5; D gene ambiguous. Germline CDR1 and CDR2: SQVTM and ANQGSEA. Trimming removed 7 bases at V and 5 bases at J, with 23 bases between. The CDR3 contains 15 residues. CDR3 sequence reads: CSAHNPDFGAETQYF. The CDR3 nucleotides are TGCAGCGCCCATAACCCTGACTTCGGAGCGGAGACCCAGTACTTC.